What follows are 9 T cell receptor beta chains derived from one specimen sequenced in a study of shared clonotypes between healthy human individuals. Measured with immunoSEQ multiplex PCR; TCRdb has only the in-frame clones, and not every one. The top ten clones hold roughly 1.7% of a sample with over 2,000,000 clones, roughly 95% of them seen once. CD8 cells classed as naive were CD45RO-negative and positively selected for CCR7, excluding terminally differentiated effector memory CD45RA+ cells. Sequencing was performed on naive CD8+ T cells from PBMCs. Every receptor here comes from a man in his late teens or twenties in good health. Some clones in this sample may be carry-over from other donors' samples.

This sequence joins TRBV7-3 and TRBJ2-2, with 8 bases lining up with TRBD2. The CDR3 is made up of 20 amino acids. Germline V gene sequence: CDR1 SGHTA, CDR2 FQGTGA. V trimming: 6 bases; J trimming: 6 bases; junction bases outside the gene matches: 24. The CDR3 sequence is CASSRTRKSGGPFGSGELFF. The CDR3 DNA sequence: TGTGCCAGCAGTCGAACCCGGAAGTCGGGAGGGCCTTTTGGTTCCGGGGAGCTGTTTTTT.

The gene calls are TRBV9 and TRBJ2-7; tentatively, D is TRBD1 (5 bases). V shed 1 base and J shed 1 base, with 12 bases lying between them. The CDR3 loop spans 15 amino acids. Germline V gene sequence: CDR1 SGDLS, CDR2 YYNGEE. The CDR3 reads CASSVSGRASYEQYF. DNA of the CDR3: TGTGCCAGCAGCGTATCGGGCAGGGCGTCCTACGAGCAGTACTTC.

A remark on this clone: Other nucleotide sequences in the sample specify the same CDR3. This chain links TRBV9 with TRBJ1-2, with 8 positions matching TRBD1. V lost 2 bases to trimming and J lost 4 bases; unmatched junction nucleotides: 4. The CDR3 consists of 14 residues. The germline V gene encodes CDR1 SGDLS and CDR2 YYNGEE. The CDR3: CASSVGTGSYGYTF. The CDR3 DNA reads TGTGCCAGCAGCGTGGGGACAGGATCCTATGGCTACACCTTC.

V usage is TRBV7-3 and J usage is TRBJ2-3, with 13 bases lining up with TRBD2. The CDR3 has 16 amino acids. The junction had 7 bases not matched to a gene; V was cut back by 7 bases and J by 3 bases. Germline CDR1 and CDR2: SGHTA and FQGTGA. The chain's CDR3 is CASTLGLAGETDTQYF. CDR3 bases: TGTGCCAGCACCCTCGGACTAGCGGGAGAAACAGATACGCAGTATTTT.

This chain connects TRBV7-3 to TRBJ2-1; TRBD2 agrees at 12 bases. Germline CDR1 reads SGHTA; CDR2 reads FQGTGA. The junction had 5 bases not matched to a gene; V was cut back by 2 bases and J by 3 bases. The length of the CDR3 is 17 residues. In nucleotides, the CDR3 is TGTGCCAGCAGCTTATCCGGGACTAGCGGGCTCTACAATGAGCAGTTCTTC. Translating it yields CASSLSGTSGLYNEQFF.

This CDR3 reads CASSESGRSEQYF. In DNA, the CDR3 is TGCGCCAGCAGTGAGTCTGGCCGTTCGGAGCAGTACTTC. This rearrangement joins TRBV10-1 to TRBJ2-7; unclear D gene. There are 13 residues in the CDR3. Trimming pared 0 bases from V and 7 bases from J, leaving 10 bases between. Germline CDR1 is WNHNN and CDR2 is SYGVQD (reference sequence).

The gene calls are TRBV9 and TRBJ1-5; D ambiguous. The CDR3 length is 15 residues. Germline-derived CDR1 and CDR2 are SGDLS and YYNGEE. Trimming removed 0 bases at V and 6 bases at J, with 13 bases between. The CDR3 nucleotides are TGTGCCAGCAGCGTAGAAGGCCGCCTAGGTCAGCCCCAGCATTTT. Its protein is CASSVEGRLGQPQHF.

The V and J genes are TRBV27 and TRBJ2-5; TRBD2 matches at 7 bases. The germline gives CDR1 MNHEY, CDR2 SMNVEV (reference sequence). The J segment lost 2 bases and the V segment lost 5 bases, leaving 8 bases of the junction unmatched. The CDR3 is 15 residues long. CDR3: CASSPREGYQETQYF. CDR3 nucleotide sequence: TGTGCCAGCAGTCCCAGGGAGGGTTATCAAGAGACCCAGTACTTC.

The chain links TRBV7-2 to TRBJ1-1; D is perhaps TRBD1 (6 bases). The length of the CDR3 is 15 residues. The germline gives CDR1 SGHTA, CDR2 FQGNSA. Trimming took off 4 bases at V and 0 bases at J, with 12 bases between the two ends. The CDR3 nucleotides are TGTGCCAGCAGCTCCAGGGGCGGATTGAACACTGAAGCTTTCTTT. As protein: CASSSRGGLNTEAFF.